Presented here are 6 T cell receptor beta chains from one specimen sequenced in a study of Ad26.COV2.S vaccination and SARS-CoV-2 variants. Assay: immunoSEQ multiplex PCR; the TCRdb copy retains only in-frame clones and omits some. Among around 450,000 clones listed, about nine tenths were seen once. Treatment denoted: roughly 20 received Ad26.COV2.S at low or high dose, single or two shots; roughly 5 received placebo; per-sample allocation not given. Samples were taken on day 63 after the first vaccine or placebo injection. Sequencing used peripheral blood, obtained in a trial of Ad26.COV2.S vaccine versus placebo. These TCRs come from a person between 18 and 65 years old who received the Ad26.COV2.S COVID-19 vaccine or a placebo.

This clone was seen once. This chain connects TRBV11-3 to TRBJ2-3; tentatively, D is TRBD1 (6 bases). The CDR3 length is 14 residues. The V and J ends lost 3 bases and 2 bases respectively, with 9 bases between them. CDR1 is SGHNT, CDR2 YENEEA, per germline. The CDR3 DNA sequence: TGTGCCAGCAGCTTTCGGGACAACACAGATACGCAGTATTTT. Its translation: CASSFRDNTDTQYF.

The J gene is TRBJ1-1, the V gene TRBV5-4; D is unclear. The CDR3 has 15 amino acids. Germline V lookup: CDR1 SGHNT, CDR2 YYREEE (reference sequence). V lost 4 bases and J 1 base, leaving 14 bases between the germline ends. The DNA of the CDR3 is TGTGCCAGCAGCACACCACCGGGAGGGAACACTGAAGCTTTCTTT. Encoded protein: CASSTPPGGNTEAFF.

This sequence joins TRBV12-3 or TRBV12-4 and TRBJ2-2; D remains ambiguous. Trimming shortened V by 3 bases and J by 8 bases, and 7 bases separated the two germline ends. This CDR3 comprises 12 residues. DNA of the CDR3: TGTGCCAGCAGTTTTGGTGTGGGGGAGCTGTTTTTT. This encodes CASSFGVGELFF.

The genes are TRBV4-1 and TRBJ1-1; D call uncertain. Between the trimmed V and J ends, which lost 0 bases and 1 base, there was a span of 9 bases. This CDR3 region has 15 residues. Germline assignment: CDR1 MGHRA and CDR2 YSYEKL. The CDR3 region is CASSQDLHRNTEAFF. CDR3 bases: TGCGCCAGCAGCCAAGATCTTCATCGGAACACTGAAGCTTTCTTT.

The chain combines TRBV30 with TRBJ1-5; no definite D call. CDR3 length equals 14 residues. Per germline, CDR1 GTSNPN and CDR2 SVGIG (reference sequence). Trimming took off 3 bases at V and 0 bases at J, with 9 bases between the two ends. CDR3 sequence: CAWSPGYSNQPQHF. CDR3 in DNA: TGTGCCTGGAGCCCGGGGTATAGCAATCAGCCCCAGCATTTT.

This clone was picked up one time. The V call is TRBV5-1, the J call TRBJ2-2, with 9 nucleotides matching TRBD2. The length of the CDR3 is 16 residues. V lost 4 bases to trimming and J lost 3 bases; unmatched junction nucleotides: 7. CDR1 and CDR2 from the germline V gene are SGHRS and YFSETQ. Written as DNA, the CDR3 is TGCGCCAGCAGCCCAGGACTAGCGACTTACACCGGGGAGCTGTTTTTT. It specifies CASSPGLATYTGELFF.